This TCR beta chain was recorded in a study of patients and donors after allogeneic stem cell transplantation. V was trimmed by 6 bases and J by 7 bases, leaving 16 bases between them. This CDR3 contains 14 residues. CDR1 and CDR2 from the germline V gene are SNHLY and FYNNEI. Via MiXCR, TCRdb re-called the RT-PCR reads, giving one row per CDR3 protein. The table has roughly 200,000 distinct CDR3 sequences, more than 35% seen once. The TCR was taken from a human donor who was either an allogeneic HSCT recipient or a stem cell or donor lymphocyte infusion donor (not recorded which). It is not recorded whose cells these are; they may come from a transplant donor. Sequenced material: blood, either unsorted or a sorted T cell fraction (not recorded which). The chain has TRBV2 and TRBJ1-5; D perhaps matches TRBD1 (6 bases). CDR3 protein: CASSVTGIIQPQHF. The CDR3 nucleotides are TGTGCCAGCAGCGTGACAGGTATAATCCAGCCCCAGCATTTT.